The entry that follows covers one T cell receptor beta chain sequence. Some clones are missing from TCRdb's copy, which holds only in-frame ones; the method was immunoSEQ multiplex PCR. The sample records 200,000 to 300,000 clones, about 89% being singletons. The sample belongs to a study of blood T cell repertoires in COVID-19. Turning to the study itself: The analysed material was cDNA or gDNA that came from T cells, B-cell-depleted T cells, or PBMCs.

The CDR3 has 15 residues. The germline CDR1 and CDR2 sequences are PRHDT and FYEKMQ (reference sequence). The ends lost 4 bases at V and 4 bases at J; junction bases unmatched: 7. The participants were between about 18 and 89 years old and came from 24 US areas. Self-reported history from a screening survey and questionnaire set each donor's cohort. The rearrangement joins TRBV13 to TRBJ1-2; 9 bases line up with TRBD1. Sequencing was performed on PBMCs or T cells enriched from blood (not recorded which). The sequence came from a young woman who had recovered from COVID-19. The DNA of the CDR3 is TGTGCCAGCAGCTCCCGGGACAGGGTGCTCTATGGCTACACCTTC. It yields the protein CASSSRDRVLYGYTF.